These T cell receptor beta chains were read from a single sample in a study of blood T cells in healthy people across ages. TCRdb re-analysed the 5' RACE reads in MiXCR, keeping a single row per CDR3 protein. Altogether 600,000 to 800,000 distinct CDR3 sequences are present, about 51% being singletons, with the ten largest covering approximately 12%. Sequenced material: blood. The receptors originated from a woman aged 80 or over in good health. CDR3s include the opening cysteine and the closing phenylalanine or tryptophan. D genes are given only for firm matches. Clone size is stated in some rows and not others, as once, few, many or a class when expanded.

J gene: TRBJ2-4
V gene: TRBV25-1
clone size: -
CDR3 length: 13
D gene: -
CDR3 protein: CASSEMGGTIQYF
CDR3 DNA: TGTGCCAGCAGTGAAATGGGCGGAACCATTCAGTACTTC

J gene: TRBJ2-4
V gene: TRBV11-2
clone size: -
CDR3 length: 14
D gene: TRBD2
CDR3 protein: CASSLGPGGDIQYF
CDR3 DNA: TGTGCCAGCAGCTTAGGGCCGGGAGGTGACATTCAGTACTTC

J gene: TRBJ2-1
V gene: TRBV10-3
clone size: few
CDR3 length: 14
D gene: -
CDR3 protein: CAIRGGSSYNEQFF
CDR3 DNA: TGTGCCATCAGAGGGGGGAGCTCCTACAATGAGCAGTTCTTC

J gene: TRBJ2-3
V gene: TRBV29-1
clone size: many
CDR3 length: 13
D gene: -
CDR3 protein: CSVAPASTDTQYF
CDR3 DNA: TGCAGCGTTGCTCCGGCTAGCACAGATACGCAGTATTTT

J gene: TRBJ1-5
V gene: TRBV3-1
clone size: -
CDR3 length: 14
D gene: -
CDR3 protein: CASSHLGAGQPQHF
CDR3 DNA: TGTGCCAGCAGCCACCTGGGGGCCGGCCAGCCCCAGCATTTT

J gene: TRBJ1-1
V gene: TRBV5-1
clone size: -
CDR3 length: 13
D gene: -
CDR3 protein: CASSNAKRPEAFF
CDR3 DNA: TGCGCCAGCAGCAACGCTAAGAGGCCTGAAGCTTTCTTT

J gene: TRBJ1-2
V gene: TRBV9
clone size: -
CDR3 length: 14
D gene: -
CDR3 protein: CASSPWDTVYGYTF
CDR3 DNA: TGTGCCAGCAGCCCTTGGGACACGGTCTATGGCTACACCTTC

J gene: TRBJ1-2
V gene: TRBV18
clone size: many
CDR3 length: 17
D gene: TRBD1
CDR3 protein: CASSPVQVWTGNYGYTF
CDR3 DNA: TGTGCCAGCTCGCCTGTTCAGGTCTGGACAGGGAACTATGGCTACACCTTC

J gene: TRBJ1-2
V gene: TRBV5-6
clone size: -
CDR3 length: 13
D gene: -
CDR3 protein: CASSCSGARGYTF
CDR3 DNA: TGTGCCAGCAGCTGCTCAGGGGCGCGGGGCTACACCTTC

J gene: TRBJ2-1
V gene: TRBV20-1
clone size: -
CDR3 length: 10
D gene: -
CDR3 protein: CSASLVEQFF
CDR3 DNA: TGCAGTGCTAGTCTGGTTGAGCAGTTCTTC

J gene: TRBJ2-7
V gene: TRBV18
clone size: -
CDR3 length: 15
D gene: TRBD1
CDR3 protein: CASSPLGQGYYEQYF
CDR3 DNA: TGTGCCAGCTCACCACTGGGACAGGGGTACTACGAGCAGTACTTC

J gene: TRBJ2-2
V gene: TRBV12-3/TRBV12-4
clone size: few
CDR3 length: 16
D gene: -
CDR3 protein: CASSLLQGRGTGELFF
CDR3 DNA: TGTGCCAGCAGCCTCTTACAGGGGAGGGGTACCGGGGAGCTGTTTTTT

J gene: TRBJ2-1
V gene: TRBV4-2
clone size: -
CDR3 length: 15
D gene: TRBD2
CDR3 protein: CASSRSSGQQNEQFF
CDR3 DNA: TGTGCCAGCAGTAGATCTAGCGGGCAGCAAAATGAGCAGTTCTTC

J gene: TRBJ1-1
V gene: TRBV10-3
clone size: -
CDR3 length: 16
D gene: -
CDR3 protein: CAISESKGLVNTEAFF
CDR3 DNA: TGTGCCATCAGTGAGTCGAAGGGGCTAGTAAACACTGAAGCTTTCTTT

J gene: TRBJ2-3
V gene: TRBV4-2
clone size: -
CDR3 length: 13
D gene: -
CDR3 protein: CASKDPGTDTQYF
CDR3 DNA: TGTGCCAGCAAAGACCCAGGCACAGATACGCAGTATTTT

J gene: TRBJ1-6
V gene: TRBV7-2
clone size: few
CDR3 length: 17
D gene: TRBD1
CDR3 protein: CASSLQFLQGRSSPLHF
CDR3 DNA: TGTGCCAGCAGCTTACAATTCTTACAGGGGCGAAGTTCACCCCTCCACTTT

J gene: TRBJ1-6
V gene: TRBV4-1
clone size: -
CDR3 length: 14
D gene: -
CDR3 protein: CASSQGRGDSPLHF
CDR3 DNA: TGCGCCAGCAGCCAGGGGAGGGGAGATTCACCCCTCCACTTT

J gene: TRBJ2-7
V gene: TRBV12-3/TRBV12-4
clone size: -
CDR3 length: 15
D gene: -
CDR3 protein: CASSPNGILSYEQYF
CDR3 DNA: TGTGCCAGCAGCCCAAACGGGATACTCTCCTACGAGCAGTACTTC

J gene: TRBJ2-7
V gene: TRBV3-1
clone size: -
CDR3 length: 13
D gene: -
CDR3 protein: CASSQGGIYEQYF
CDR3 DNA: TGTGCCAGCAGCCAAGGGGGAATCTACGAGCAGTACTTC

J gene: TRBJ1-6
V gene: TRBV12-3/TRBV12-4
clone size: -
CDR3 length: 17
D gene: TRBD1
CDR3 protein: CASSSLQGARNNSPLHF
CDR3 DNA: TGTGCCAGCAGTTCCCTACAGGGGGCGAGAAATAATTCACCCCTCCACTTT

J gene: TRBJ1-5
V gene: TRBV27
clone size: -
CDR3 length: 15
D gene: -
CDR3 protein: CASSFEGQSNQPQHF
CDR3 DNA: TGTGCCAGCAGTTTTGAGGGTCAGAGCAATCAGCCCCAGCATTTT

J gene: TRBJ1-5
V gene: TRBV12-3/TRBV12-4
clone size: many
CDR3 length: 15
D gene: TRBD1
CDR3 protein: CASGQFTGGNQPQHF
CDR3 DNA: TGTGCCAGCGGCCAATTCACAGGGGGGAATCAGCCCCAGCATTTT

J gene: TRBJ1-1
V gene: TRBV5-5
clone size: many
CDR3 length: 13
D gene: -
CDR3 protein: CASSLWGNTEAFF
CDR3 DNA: TGTGCCAGCAGTTTATGGGGGAACACTGAAGCTTTCTTT

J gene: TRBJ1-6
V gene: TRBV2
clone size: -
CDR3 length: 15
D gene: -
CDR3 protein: CASRKDTGRRSPPHF
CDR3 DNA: TGTGCCAGCAGGAAGGACACCGGGAGAAGGTCACCCCCCCACTTT

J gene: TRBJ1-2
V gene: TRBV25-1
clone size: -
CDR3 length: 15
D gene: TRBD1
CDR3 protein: CASSAGTGGPYGYTF
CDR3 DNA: TGTGCCAGCAGTGCCGGGACAGGGGGCCCCTATGGCTACACCTTC

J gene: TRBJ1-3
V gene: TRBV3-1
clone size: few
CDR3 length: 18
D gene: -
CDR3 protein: CASSQDRGGTLSGNTIYF
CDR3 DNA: TGTGCCAGCAGCCAAGATCGGGGGGGTACCCTCTCTGGAAACACCATATATTTT

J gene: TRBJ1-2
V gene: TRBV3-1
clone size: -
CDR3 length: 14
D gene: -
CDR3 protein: CASSAGQRFYGYTF
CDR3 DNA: TGTGCCAGCAGCGCGGGACAAAGATTCTATGGCTACACCTTC

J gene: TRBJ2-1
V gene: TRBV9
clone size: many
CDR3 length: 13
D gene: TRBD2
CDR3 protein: CASSTWEGNGQFF
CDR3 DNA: TGTGCCAGCAGCACGTGGGAGGGGAACGGGCAGTTCTTC

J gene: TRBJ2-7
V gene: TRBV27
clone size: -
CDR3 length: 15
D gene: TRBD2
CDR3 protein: CASRRRGTSSYEQYF
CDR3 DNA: TGTGCCAGCAGGCGCCGGGGGACTAGCTCCTACGAGCAGTACTTC

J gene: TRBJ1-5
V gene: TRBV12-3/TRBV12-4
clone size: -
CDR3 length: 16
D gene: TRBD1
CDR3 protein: CASSRGSGTGLQPQHF
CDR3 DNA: TGTGCCAGCTCTAGGGGATCCGGGACAGGGCTCCAGCCCCAGCATTTT

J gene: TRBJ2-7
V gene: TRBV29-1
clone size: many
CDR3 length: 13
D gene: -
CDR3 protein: CSVVRTPRYEQYF
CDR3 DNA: TGCAGCGTTGTCAGGACACCTCGCTACGAGCAGTACTTC

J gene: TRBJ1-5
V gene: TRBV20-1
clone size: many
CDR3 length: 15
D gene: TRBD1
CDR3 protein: CSARVEGAFGQPQHF
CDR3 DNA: TGCAGTGCTAGAGTGGAGGGGGCTTTCGGTCAGCCCCAGCATTTT

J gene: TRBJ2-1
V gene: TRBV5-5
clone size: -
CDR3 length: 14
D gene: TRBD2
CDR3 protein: CASRPGLADNEQFF
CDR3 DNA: TGTGCCAGCAGGCCGGGACTAGCGGACAATGAGCAGTTCTTC

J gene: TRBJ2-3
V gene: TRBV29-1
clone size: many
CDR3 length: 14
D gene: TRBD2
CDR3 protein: CSVSLAGSTDTQYF
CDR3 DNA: TGCAGCGTCTCACTAGCGGGAAGCACAGATACGCAGTATTTT

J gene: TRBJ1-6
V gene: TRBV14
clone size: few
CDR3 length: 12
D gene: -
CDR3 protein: CASSRNRSPLHF
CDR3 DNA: TGTGCCAGCAGCCGCAACCGGTCACCCCTCCACTTT

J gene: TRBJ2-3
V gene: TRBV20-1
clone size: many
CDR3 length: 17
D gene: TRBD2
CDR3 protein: CSASTGLAGLGTDTQYF
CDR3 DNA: TGCAGTGCTAGTACCGGACTAGCGGGGTTAGGCACAGATACGCAGTATTTT

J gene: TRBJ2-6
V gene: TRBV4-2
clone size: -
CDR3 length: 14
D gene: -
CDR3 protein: CASGQGAGANVLTF
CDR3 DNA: TGTGCCAGCGGCCAAGGGGCTGGGGCCAACGTCCTGACTTTC

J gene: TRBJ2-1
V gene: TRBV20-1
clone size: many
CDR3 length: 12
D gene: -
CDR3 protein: CSAPDKPNEQFF
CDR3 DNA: TGCAGTGCTCCGGACAAGCCCAATGAGCAGTTCTTC

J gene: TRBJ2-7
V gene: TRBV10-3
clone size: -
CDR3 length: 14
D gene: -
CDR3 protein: CAISPSGMSYEQYF
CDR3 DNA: TGTGCCATCAGCCCTTCGGGTATGTCCTACGAGCAGTACTTC

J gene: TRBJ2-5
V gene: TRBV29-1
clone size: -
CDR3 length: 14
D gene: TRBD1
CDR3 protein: CSVSGTGFGETQYF
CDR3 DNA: TGCAGCGTTTCCGGGACAGGGTTCGGAGAGACCCAGTACTTC

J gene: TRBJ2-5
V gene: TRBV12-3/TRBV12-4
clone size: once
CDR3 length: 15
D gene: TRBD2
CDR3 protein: CASTRRSGMGETQYF
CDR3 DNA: TGTGCCAGCACCCGTCGAAGCGGGATGGGGGAGACCCAGTACTTC

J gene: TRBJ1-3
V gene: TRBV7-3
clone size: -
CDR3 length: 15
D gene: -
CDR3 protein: CASSRQAGAGNTIYF
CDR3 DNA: TGTGCCAGCAGCCGCCAGGCGGGGGCTGGAAACACCATATATTTT